This T cell receptor (beta chain) is drawn from a study of T cell responses to AZD1222 COVID-19 vaccine. Findings and caveats of the study: Females made up more of the donors, who were largely white British, and clonal diversity may have come out too low. Dominant CD4 TCR responses targeted spike regions 160-218 and 743-854. Of the AZD1222 recipients, only five to seven were seropositive at baseline.

Of note for this clone: The antigen remains unidentified.

Profiling relied on immunoSEQ multiplex PCR, and the TCRdb table lists in-frame clones only, not all of them. The sample has 110,000 to 150,000 clones, roughly 92% seen once. CDR3 length equals 13 residues. V was trimmed by 8 bases and J by 8 bases, leaving 13 bases between them. Germline CDR1 LNHDA, CDR2 SQIVND (reference sequence). This receptor was identified in an adult in good health. The chain has TRBV19 and TRBJ1-6; TRBD1 might be the D (6 bases). The specimen comprised peripheral blood, sampled on day 0 of AZD1222 vaccination. Written as DNA, the CDR3 is TGTGCCAGTCGAACAGGGTTTGATTCACCCCTCCACTTT. Translation: CASRTGFDSPLHF.